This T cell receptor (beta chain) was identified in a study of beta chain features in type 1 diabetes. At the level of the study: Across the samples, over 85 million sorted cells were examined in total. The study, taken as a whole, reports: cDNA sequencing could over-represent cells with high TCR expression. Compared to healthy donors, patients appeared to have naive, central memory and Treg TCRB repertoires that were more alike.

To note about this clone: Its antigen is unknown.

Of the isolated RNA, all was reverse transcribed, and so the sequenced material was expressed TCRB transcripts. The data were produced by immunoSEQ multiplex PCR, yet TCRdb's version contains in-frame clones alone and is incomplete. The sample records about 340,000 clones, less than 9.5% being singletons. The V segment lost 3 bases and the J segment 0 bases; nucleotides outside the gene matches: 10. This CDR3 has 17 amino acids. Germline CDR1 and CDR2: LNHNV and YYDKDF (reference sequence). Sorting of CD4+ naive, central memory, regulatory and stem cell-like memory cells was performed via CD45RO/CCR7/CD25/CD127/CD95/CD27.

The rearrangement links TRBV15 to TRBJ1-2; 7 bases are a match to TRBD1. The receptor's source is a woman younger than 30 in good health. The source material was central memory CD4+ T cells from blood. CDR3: CATSRRTGRLANYGYTF. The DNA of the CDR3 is TGTGCCACCAGCAGGAGGACAGGACGCCTAGCTAACTATGGCTACACCTTC.